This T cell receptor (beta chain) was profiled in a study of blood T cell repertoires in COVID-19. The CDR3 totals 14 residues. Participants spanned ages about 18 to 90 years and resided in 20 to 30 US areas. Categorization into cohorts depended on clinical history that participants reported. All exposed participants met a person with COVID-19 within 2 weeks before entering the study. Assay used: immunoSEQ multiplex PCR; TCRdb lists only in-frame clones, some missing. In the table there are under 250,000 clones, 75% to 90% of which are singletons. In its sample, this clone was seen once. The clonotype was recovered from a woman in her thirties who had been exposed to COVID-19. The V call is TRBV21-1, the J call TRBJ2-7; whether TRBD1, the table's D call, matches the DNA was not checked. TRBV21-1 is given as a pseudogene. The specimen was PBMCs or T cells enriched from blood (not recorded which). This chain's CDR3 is CASRKGDTCYEQYF. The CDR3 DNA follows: TGTGCCAGCCGTAAGGGGGATACCTGCTACGAGCAGTACTTC.